A single sample gave rise to the 25 T cell receptor beta chains below, sequenced in a study of shared clonotypes between healthy human individuals. In the naive CD8 group, cells lacked CD45RO and were positively selected for CCR7, so terminally differentiated effector memory CD45RA+ cells were left out. Method: immunoSEQ multiplex PCR; TCRdb's copy keeps in-frame clones and lacks some. The data hold millions of clones, with about 93% observed a single time. The source material was naive CD8+ T cells from PBMCs. The receptors were sampled from a man younger than 30 in good health. Some clones in this sample may be carry-over from other donors' samples.

The chain joins TRBV19 to TRBJ2-3; D is possibly TRBD1 (6 bases). This CDR3 has 14 residues. Per the germline V gene, CDR1 is LNHDA and CDR2 is SQIVND (reference sequence). Trimming cost V 9 bases and J 1 base, with 14 bases left between them. CDR3 region: CASNRGYGTDTQYF. CDR3 sequence (DNA): TGTGCCAGCAATAGGGGGTACGGCACAGATACGCAGTATTTT.

The chain links TRBV5-1 to TRBJ2-1; 13 bases are shared with TRBD2. Trimming removed 1 base from V and 1 base from J; junction bases left unmatched: 5. The length of the CDR3 is 18 residues. Germline V gene lookup returns CDR1 SGHRS and CDR2 YFSETQ. The CDR3 protein is CASSLHALAGGSYNEQFF. The DNA of the CDR3 is TGCGCCAGCAGCTTGCATGCACTAGCGGGAGGGTCCTACAATGAGCAGTTCTTC.

The chain couples TRBV6-5 to TRBJ1-1; 8 bases line up with TRBD1. Germline V gene lookup returns CDR1 MNHEY and CDR2 SVGAGI. J gave up 4 bases and V 6 bases, and 7 bases lay outside the gene matches. The CDR3 consists of 14 residues. The CDR3 DNA reads TGTGCCAGCAGCCTTGACAGGGGATCCACTGAAGCTTTCTTT. Amino acid sequence: CASSLDRGSTEAFF.

The chain combines TRBV7-8 with TRBJ2-3, with 13 bases identical to TRBD2. Germline values: CDR1 SGHVS, CDR2 FQNEAQ. The CDR3 sequence is 16 residues long. The trim removed 5 bases at V and 6 bases at J, leaving 8 bases unmatched. This chain's CDR3 is CASSTRTSGSNDTQYF. For the CDR3, the DNA is TGTGCCAGCAGCACCCGGACTAGCGGGAGTAATGATACGCAGTATTTT.

The chain joins TRBV4-2 to TRBJ1-3; the D is unclear. The CDR3 length is 14 residues. The V and J ends lost 2 bases and 0 bases respectively, with 5 bases between them. Germline V gene lookup returns CDR1 LGHNA and CDR2 YNFKEQ. CDR3 DNA: TGTGCCAGCAGCCAACAGTACTCTGGAAACACCATATATTTT. The encoded protein is CASSQQYSGNTIYF.

This chain uses TRBV7-9 with TRBJ2-6; D gene ambiguous. The CDR3 is made up of 15 amino acids. CDR1 is SEHNR and CDR2 is FQNEAQ in the germline V gene (reference sequence). Trimming shortened V by 4 bases and J by 0 bases, and 7 bases separated the two germline ends. The CDR3 coding sequence is TGTGCCAGCAGCTGGCACGGCTCTGGGGCCAACGTCCTGACTTTC. Its translation is CASSWHGSGANVLTF.

This chain links TRBV28 with TRBJ2-1; D possibly corresponds to TRBD1 (5 bases). CDR1 and CDR2 from the germline V gene are MDHEN and SYDVKM. The CDR3 runs 12 residues. Deletions cut 11 bases from V and 2 bases from J, with 10 bases between. The CDR3 DNA reads as TGTGCCGAGTCAGGGACCTACAATGAGCAGTTCTTC. This encodes CAESGTYNEQFF.

J is TRBJ2-5 and V is TRBV4-1; TRBD2 aligns across 14 bases. Trimming removed 2 bases from V and 7 bases from J; junction bases left unmatched: 9. CDR3 size: 17 residues. CDR1 is MGHRA, CDR2 YSYEKL, per germline. The CDR3 loop is CASSQLPGLAGDGTQYF. CDR3 bases: TGCGCCAGCAGCCAACTCCCGGGACTAGCGGGGGACGGGACCCAGTACTTC.

The chain links TRBV7-3 to TRBJ2-7; TRBD2 is a possible D gene (6 bases). The CDR3 totals 15 residues. V gave up 4 bases and J gave up 9 bases, with 22 bases separating them. Looked up from germline, CDR1 is SGHTA and CDR2 is FQGTGA. DNA of the CDR3: TGTGCCAGCAGCTCCGGAGGACTAACGGGAGAGGGGCAGTACTTC. Protein sequence: CASSSGGLTGEGQYF.

This chain links TRBV7-9 with TRBJ2-1, with 11 bases aligning to TRBD1. CDR3 length: 15 residues. V lost 4 bases to trimming and J lost 7 bases; unmatched junction nucleotides: 6. Per germline, CDR1 SEHNR and CDR2 FQNEAQ (reference sequence). The CDR3 coding sequence is TGTGCCAGCAGCTCCGGACAGGGGGCCCGAAATGAGCAGTTCTTC. It specifies CASSSGQGARNEQFF.

V gene TRBV6-6 combines with J gene TRBJ2-1, with D possibly matching TRBD1 (5 bases). The V end was cut by 6 bases, the J end by 5 bases, with 17 bases between. Germline assignment: CDR1 MNHNY and CDR2 SVGAGI (reference sequence). CDR3 length equals 15 residues. CDR3 sequence reads: CASSPRQYPHNEQFF. In DNA form, the CDR3 reads TGTGCCAGCAGCCCCAGACAGTATCCCCACAATGAGCAGTTCTTC.

The V and J genes are TRBV7-6 and TRBJ1-1; no definite D call. The CDR3 is 11 residues long. With 5 bases removed from V and 5 bases from J, the gap between germline ends came to 6 bases. Germline V lookup: CDR1 SGHVS, CDR2 FNYEAQ. The DNA for the CDR3 is TGTGCCAGCAGCCAAGGGACTGAAGCTTTCTTT. Translation: CASSQGTEAFF.

The chain joins TRBV10-3 to TRBJ2-1, with TRBD2 identical over 7 bases. CDR1 ENHRY and CDR2 SYGVKD come from the germline V gene. This CDR3 is 17 amino acids long. V shed 4 bases and J 5 bases; nucleotides not matched to a gene: 14. CDR3 residues: CAISGTVGRESDNEQFF. The CDR3 DNA sequence: TGTGCCATCAGTGGGACTGTGGGGCGGGAGTCTGACAATGAGCAGTTCTTC.

The CDR3 DNA reads as TGTGCCAGCAGTCCGTTGGGGGACAAGGGATACGAGCAGTACTTC. This encodes CASSPLGDKGYEQYF. This chain uses TRBV28 with TRBJ2-7; D is possibly TRBD1 (6 bases). Germline CDR1 and CDR2: MDHEN and SYDVKM. Trimming shortened V by 5 bases and J by 4 bases, and 18 bases separated the two germline ends. There are 15 residues in the CDR3.

The chain has TRBV7-2 and TRBJ2-1; the match to TRBD2 covers 11 bases. Per germline, CDR1 SGHTA and CDR2 FQGNSA. The CDR3 consists of 15 residues. The J segment lost 8 bases and the V segment lost 3 bases, leaving 6 bases of the junction unmatched. CDR3 residues: CASSLLAGGEDEQFF. CDR3 DNA sequence: TGTGCCAGCAGCTTGTTAGCGGGAGGGGAGGATGAGCAGTTCTTC.

The chain couples TRBV5-1 to TRBJ2-3; 13 bases are shared with TRBD2. The V and J ends lost 3 bases and 4 bases, in that order; junction bases with no gene match: 2. The CDR3 runs 15 residues. The V gene's germline CDR1 is SGHRS and CDR2 YFSETQ. CDR3 amino acids: CASSWTSGSADTQYF. CDR3 sequence (DNA): TGCGCCAGCAGCTGGACTAGCGGGAGCGCAGATACGCAGTATTTT.

The V gene is TRBV28, the J gene TRBJ2-1; 8 bases are a match to TRBD2. CDR1 is MDHEN, CDR2 SYDVKM, per germline. V was pared by 6 bases and J by 3 bases, with 7 bases of the junction left unmatched. This CDR3 region has 15 residues. The CDR3 region has the DNA TGTGCCAGCAGCACAATTAGCGGGAACTACAATGAGCAGTTCTTC. Translated, it gives CASSTISGNYNEQFF.

CDR3 residues: CASSTDRYNYGYTF. The CDR3, as DNA: TGTGCCAGCAGTACGGACAGATATAACTATGGCTACACCTTC. This chain links TRBV28 with TRBJ1-2, with a weak D call TRBD1 (6 bases). CDR1 and CDR2 from the germline V gene are MDHEN and SYDVKM. The germline V and J ends were trimmed by 5 bases and 1 base, with 11 bases remaining between them. The CDR3 spans 14 residues.

This clone was seen just once. The identical CDR3 is also encoded by other nucleotide sequences in the sample. The chain links TRBV28 to TRBJ2-2; 8 bases align to TRBD2. V lost 4 bases, J lost 4 bases, and 2 bases stayed unmatched. The CDR3 runs to 14 residues. CDR1 and CDR2 (germline): MDHEN, SYDVKM. The CDR3 bases are TGTGCCAGCAGTTCCCTAGCGGGCACCGGGGAGCTGTTTTTT. Amino acids: CASSSLAGTGELFF.

As to this clone: Other nucleotide sequences from this sample produce the same CDR3. This chain links TRBV9 with TRBJ1-3; the D gene is possibly TRBD1 (6 bases). Trimming shortened V by 2 bases and J by 0 bases, and 9 bases separated the two germline ends. The germline gives CDR1 SGDLS, CDR2 YYNGEE. CDR3 length: 15 amino acids. The DNA of the CDR3 is TGTGCCAGCAGCGTGGACAGTTCCTCTGGAAACACCATATATTTT. It translates to CASSVDSSSGNTIYF.

The chain combines TRBV6-6 with TRBJ1-4, with D tentatively TRBD1 (5 bases). The CDR3 totals 14 residues. Germline V lookup: CDR1 MNHNY, CDR2 SVGAGI (reference sequence). The V end was cut by 0 bases, the J end by 5 bases, with 7 bases between. CDR3 in amino acids: CASSYSPGNEKLFF. The CDR3 DNA sequence: TGTGCCAGCAGTTACTCACCAGGGAATGAAAAACTGTTTTTT.

This clone has a handful of counts. The rearrangement joins TRBV11-2 to TRBJ1-1; no firm D call. There are 12 residues in the CDR3. CDR1 and CDR2 from the germline V gene are SGHAT and FQNNGV. The V and J ends lost 1 base and 7 bases respectively, with 7 bases between them. This chain's CDR3 is CASSLVSGEAFF. The DNA for the CDR3 is TGTGCCAGCAGCTTAGTATCGGGTGAAGCTTTCTTT.

V is TRBV2 and J is TRBJ2-1; D unresolved. Trimming left V 8 bases short and J 5 bases short, with 19 bases between. Germline V gene lookup returns CDR1 SNHLY and CDR2 FYNNEI. The CDR3 sequence is 15 residues long. CDR3 sequence reads: CASDRLTSGDNEQFF. In DNA form, the CDR3 reads TGTGCCAGCGACCGGTTGACAAGTGGGGACAATGAGCAGTTCTTC.

Only a few counts were recorded for this clone. The rearrangement joins TRBV6-5 to TRBJ1-1; tentative D call: TRBD1 (5 bases). V lost 6 bases to trimming and J lost 0 bases, with 14 bases between them. Germline V CDR1 and CDR2: MNHEY, SVGAGI. The CDR3 consists of 15 residues. CDR3 residues: CASSPSGLMNTEAFF. CDR3 sequence (DNA): TGTGCCAGCAGCCCTTCGGGGCTAATGAACACTGAAGCTTTCTTT.

The V call is TRBV7-8, the J call TRBJ1-2, with 7 bases matching TRBD1. The CDR3 totals 14 residues. Germline CDR1 SGHVS, CDR2 FQNEAQ. V dropped 3 bases and J dropped 3; count of bases not matched to a gene: 4. The DNA for the CDR3 is TGTGCCAGCAGCTTTAGGACAGGAGACTATGGCTACACCTTC. It is translated as CASSFRTGDYGYTF.